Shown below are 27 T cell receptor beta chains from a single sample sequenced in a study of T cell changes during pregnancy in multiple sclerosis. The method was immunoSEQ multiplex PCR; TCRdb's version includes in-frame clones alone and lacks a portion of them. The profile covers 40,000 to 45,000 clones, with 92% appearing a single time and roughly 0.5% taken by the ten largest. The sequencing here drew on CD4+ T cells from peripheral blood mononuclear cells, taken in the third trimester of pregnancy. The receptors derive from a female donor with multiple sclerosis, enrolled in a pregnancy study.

CDR3 coding DNA: TGTGCCAGCAGCCCCGTAATAGGACAGGGGATAATGGGTGGCTACACCTTC. It codes for CASSPVIGQGIMGGYTF. The chain links TRBV11-2 to TRBJ1-2; 9 bases fit TRBD1. V lost 5 bases, J lost 7 bases, and 17 bases stayed unmatched. The germline V gene has CDR1 SGHAT and CDR2 FQNNGV. This CDR3 region has 17 residues.

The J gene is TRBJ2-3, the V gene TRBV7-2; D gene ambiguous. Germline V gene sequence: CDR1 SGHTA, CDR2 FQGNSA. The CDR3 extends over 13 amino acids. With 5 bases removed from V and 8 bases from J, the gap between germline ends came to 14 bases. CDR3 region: CASSRSDYPTQYF. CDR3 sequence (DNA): TGTGCCAGCAGCCGGTCTGATTATCCTACGCAGTATTTT.

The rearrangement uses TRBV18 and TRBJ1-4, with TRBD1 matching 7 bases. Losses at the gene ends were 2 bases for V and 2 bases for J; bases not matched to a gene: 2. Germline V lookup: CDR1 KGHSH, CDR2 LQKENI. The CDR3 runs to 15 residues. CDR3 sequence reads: CASSPRGGTNEKLFF. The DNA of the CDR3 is TGTGCCAGCTCACCAAGAGGGGGCACTAATGAAAAACTGTTTTTT.

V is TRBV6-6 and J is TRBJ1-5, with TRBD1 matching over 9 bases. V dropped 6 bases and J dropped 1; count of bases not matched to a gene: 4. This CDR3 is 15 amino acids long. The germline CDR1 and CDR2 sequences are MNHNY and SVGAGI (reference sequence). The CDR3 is CASRRTGVSNQPQHF. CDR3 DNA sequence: TGTGCCAGCAGACGGACAGGGGTGAGCAATCAGCCCCAGCATTTT.

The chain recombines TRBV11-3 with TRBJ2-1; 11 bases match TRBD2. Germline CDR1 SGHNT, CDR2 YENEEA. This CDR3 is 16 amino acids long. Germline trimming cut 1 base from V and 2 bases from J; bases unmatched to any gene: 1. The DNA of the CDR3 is TGTGCCAGCAGCTTAGCGACTAGCGGGGCCTACAATGAGCAGTTCTTC. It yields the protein CASSLATSGAYNEQFF.

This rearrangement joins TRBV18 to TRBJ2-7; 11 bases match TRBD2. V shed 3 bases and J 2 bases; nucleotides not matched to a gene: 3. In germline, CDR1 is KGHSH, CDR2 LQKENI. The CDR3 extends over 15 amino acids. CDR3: CASSPTSGRTYEQYF. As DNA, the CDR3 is TGTGCCAGCTCACCCACTAGCGGGAGAACCTACGAGCAGTACTTC.

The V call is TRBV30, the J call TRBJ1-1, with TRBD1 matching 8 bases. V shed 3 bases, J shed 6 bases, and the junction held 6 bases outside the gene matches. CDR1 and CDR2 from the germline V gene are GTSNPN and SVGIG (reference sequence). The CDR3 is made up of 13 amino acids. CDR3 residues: CAWSQTGVPEAFF. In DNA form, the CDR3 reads TGTGCCTGGAGCCAGACAGGGGTACCTGAAGCTTTCTTT.

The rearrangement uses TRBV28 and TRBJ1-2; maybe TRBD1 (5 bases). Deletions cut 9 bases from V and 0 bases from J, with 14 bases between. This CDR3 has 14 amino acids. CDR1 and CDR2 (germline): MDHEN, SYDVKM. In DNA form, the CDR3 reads TGTGCCAGTAGACTTGGGGGGGCTAACTATGGCTACACCTTC. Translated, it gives CASRLGGANYGYTF.

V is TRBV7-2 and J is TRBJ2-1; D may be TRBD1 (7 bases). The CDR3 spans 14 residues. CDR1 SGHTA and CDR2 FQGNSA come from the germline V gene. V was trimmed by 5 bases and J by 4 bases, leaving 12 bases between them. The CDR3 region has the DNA TGTGCCAGCAGCAAACAGGGGACTTACAATGAGCAGTTCTTC. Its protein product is CASSKQGTYNEQFF.

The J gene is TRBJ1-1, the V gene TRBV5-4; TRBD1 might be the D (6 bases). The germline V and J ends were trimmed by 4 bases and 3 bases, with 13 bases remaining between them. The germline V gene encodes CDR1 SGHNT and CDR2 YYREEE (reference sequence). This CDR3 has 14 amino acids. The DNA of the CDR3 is TGTGCCAGCAGCACCAAGACAGGTGACACTGAAGCTTTCTTT. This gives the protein CASSTKTGDTEAFF.

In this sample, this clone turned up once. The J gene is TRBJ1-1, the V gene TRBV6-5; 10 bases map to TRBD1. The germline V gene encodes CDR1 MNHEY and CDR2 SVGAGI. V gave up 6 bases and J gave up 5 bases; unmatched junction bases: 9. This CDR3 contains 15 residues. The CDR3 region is CASRRLDRGQTEAFF. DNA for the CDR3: TGTGCCAGCAGAAGACTCGACAGGGGGCAAACTGAAGCTTTCTTT.

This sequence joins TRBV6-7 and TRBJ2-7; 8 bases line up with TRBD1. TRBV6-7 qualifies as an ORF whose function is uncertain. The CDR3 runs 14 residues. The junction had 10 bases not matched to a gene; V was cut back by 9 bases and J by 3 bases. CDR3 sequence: CARVRGTGNYEQYF. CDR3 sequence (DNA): TGTGCCAGAGTAAGGGGGACAGGTAACTACGAGCAGTACTTC.

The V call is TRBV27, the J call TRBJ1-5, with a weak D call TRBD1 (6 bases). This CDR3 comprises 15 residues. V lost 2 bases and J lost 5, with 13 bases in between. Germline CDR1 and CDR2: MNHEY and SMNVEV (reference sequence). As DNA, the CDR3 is TGTGCCAGCAGTTTAGAGGGGGGGATTGATCAGCCCCAGCATTTT. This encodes CASSLEGGIDQPQHF.

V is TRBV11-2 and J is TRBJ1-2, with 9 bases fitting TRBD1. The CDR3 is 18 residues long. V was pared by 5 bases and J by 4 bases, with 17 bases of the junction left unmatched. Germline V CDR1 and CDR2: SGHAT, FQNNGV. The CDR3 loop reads CASSTPKKQGARGYGYTF. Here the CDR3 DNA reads TGTGCCAGCAGCACTCCCAAGAAACAGGGGGCCCGAGGCTATGGCTACACCTTC.

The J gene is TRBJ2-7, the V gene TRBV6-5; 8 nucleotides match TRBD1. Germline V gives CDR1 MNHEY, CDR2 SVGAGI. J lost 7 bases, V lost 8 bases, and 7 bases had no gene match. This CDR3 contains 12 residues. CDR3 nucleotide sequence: TGTGCCAGCCGACAGGGGTCGAGGGAGCAGTACTTC. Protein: CASRQGSREQYF.

CDR3 coding DNA: TGTGCCAGCAGTAAGACAGGTTTGAGGACTGAAGCTTTCTTT. Amino acid sequence: CASSKTGLRTEAFF. This chain links TRBV6-5 with TRBJ1-1, with TRBD1 as a possible D gene (6 bases). CDR1 and CDR2 (germline): MNHEY, SVGAGI. The CDR3 runs 14 residues. V gave up 5 bases and J gave up 5 bases, with 15 bases separating them.

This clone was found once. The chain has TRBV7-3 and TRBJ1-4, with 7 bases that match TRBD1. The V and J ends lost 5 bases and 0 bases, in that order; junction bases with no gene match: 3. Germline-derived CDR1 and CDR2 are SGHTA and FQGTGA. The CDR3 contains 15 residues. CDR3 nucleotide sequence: TGTGCCAGCAGCCGCGGGACAGCAACTAATGAAAAACTGTTTTTT. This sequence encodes CASSRGTATNEKLFF.

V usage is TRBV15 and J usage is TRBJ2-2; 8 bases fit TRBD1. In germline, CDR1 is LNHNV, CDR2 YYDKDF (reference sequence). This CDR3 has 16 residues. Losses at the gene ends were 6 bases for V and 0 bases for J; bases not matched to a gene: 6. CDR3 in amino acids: CATSGDRQTNTGELFF. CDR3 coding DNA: TGTGCCACCAGTGGGGACAGGCAAACGAACACCGGGGAGCTGTTTTTT.

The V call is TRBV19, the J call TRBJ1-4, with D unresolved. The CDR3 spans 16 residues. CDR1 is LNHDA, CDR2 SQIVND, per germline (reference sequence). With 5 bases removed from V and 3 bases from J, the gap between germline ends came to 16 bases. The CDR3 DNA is TGTGCCAGTAGTTCCCGCTTCAGGTCGGCTAATGAAAAACTGTTTTTT. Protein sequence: CASSSRFRSANEKLFF.

The CDR3 coding sequence is TGCAGCGTTTACCTGGCCCAAGAGACCCAGTACTTC. Its protein is CSVYLAQETQYF. V is TRBV29-1 and J is TRBJ2-5; D gene ambiguous. Deletions cut 5 bases from V and 1 base from J, with 8 bases between. Germline values: CDR1 SQVTM, CDR2 ANQGSEA. The CDR3 covers 12 residues.

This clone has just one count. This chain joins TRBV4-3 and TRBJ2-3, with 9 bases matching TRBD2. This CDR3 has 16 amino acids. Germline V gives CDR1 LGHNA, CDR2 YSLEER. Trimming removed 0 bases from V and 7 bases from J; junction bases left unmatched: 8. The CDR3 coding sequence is TGCGCCAGCAGCCAAGATGTGCTAGCGGGGCTCCATACGCAGTATTTT. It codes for CASSQDVLAGLHTQYF.

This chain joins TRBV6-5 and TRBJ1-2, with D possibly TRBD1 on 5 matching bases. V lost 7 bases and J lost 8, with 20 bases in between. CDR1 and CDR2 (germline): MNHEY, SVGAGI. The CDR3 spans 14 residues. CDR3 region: CASTNLGGNRGYTF. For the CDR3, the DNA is TGTGCCAGCACCAACCTGGGGGGGAATCGGGGCTACACCTTC.

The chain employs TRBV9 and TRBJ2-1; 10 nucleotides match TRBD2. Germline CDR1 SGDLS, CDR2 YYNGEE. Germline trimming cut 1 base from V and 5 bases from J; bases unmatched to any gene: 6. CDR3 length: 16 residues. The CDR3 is CASSVNQLAGNNEQFF. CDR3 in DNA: TGTGCCAGCAGCGTAAATCAACTAGCGGGAAACAATGAGCAGTTCTTC.

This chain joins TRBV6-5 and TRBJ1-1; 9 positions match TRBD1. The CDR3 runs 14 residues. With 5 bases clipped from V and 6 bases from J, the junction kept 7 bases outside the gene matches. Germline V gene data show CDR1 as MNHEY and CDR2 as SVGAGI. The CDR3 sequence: CASSRGQGIAEAFF. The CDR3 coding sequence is TGTGCCAGCAGTCGGGGACAGGGAATTGCTGAAGCTTTCTTT.

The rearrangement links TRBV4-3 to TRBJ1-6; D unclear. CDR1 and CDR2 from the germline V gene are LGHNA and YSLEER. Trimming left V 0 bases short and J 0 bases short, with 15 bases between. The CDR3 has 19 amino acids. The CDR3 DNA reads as TGCGCCAGCAGCCAAGATTACCCGACAATGGGCTCCTATAATTCACCCCTCCACTTT. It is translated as CASSQDYPTMGSYNSPLHF.

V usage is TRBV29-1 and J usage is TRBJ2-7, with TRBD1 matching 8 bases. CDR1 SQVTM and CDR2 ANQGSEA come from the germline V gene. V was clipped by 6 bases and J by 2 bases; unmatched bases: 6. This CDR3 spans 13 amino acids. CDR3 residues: CSVSRTGTYEQYF. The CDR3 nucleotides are TGCAGCGTGTCCCGGACAGGGACCTACGAGCAGTACTTC.

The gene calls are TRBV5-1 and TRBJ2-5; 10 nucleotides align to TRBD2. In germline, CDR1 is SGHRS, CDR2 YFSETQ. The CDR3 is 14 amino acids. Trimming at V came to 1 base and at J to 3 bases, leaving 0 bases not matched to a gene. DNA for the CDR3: TGCGCCAGCAGCTTGACTAGCGGGAAAGAGACCCAGTACTTC. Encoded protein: CASSLTSGKETQYF.